This T cell receptor (beta chain) was captured in a study of T cells in Graves' hyperthyroidism and ophthalmopathy (dated by TCRdb to the late 2010s). The study in broad terms: Peripheral blood samples were taken at the time of initial diagnosis, prior to any treatment. A discovery cohort of about 95 patients, approximately 45 with Graves' ophthalmopathy and about 58 with stable Graves' hyperthyroidism, was used to find distinguishing TCR V-J signatures. Whether ophthalmopathy could be predicted prospectively was tested in an independent validation cohort made up of roughly 20 hyperthyroidism patients plus 17 patients who later progressed to ophthalmopathy. The roughly 91 discovery patients were randomly split 7:3 into training and test sets. The study also compared thyroid tissue and blood T-cell repertoires from more than 5 Graves' hyperthyroidism patients. Once sampling was done, hyperthyroidism patients were given methimazole at a starting dose of 30 mg daily, whereas ophthalmopathy patients were given high-dose intravenous methylprednisolone. TCR Vbeta CDR3 sequencing of 120 to 150 peripheral blood samples (43 ophthalmopathy, about 75 hyperthyroidism and roughly 17 progressor patients) is reported in the paper. Results the study describes overall, beyond this receptor: In validation, progression to ophthalmopathy was predicted by the model with 70% to 71% sensitivity and roughly 72% specificity, a median of roughly 6 months before onset. Sample size was not statistically predetermined, and blinding of investigators to group allocation was not performed. In cross-validation, a model built on a 13 V-J signature told ophthalmopathy apart from stable hyperthyroidism with under 90% sensitivity and roughly 82% specificity, and in testing the same model reached 80%/75%. Most expanded thyroid clonotypes (frequency above 0.001) were also detected in blood, suggesting blood repertoires may reflect thyroid immune responses.

A patient counted as having stable Graves' hyperthyroidism if no progression to ophthalmopathy occurred over 18 months of follow-up. Hyperthyroidism patients were newly diagnosed, had a disease duration of under 2 months, and were aged 18 to 65 years. Patients with uncontrolled infections, other autoimmune diseases, pregnancy or lactation were excluded. Diagnoses were established on the basis of clinical symptoms, serum thyroxine and TRAb, thyroid ultrasound, and orbital computed tomography. PBMCs were separated from roughly 10 ml of fresh peripheral blood using Ficoll-Paque density gradient centrifugation. Total RNA was extracted using Trizol reagent, and RNA quality was assessed on an Agilent 2100 Bioanalyzer. Per the germline V gene, SGHVS is the CDR1 and FQNEAQ is the CDR2. Taken from cysteine to phenylalanine, the CDR3 has 15 residues. Kept here is only the CDR3 DNA, which spans 45 bases and is read in frame from base 1. V loses 5 bases, J loses 3 bases, and the germline ends lie 13 bases apart.

TCR beta CDR3 regions were amplified from RNA transcripts. The TCR CDR3 was subjected to a first round of RT-PCR using the HTBI primer set and the Qiagen OneStep RT-PCR kit. The libraries were constructed in a second round of multiplex PCR and then size-selected and purified. Paired-end sequencing of the libraries was performed with 100 bp reads on an Illumina HiSeq2000. From the authors' description of their analysis: SOAPnuke was used to process the raw data, with reads discarded if the reads contained adapters or uncalled bases, had a mean Phred below 15, or lacked an exact constant-primer or identifier match. COPE v1.2.5 was used to merge high-quality paired reads, and clonotypes were defined as unique nucleotide sequences. MiTCR v1.1 was used to align clonotypes to the IMGT TRBV, TRBD and TRBJ reference segments. The analysis was restricted to V-J combinations with a frequency above 0.0001, which together covered 99% to 99.2% of the repertoires. The TCS score was defined as the ratio of F50 (clonal expansion) to E x V (chaos), calculated using BLOSUM62-based TCRdist between CDR3 peptides within each V-J. Welch's t-statistics and random forest reduced fewer than 550 V-J features to around 14, which were used in a naive Bayes classifier (R e1071). The Morisita-Horn index was used to measure how similar the thyroid and blood repertoires were. TCRdb handled the public reads itself, with Q25 trimming in fastp and clone calling in MiXCR, and kept productive beta chains. Each record represents a unique CDR3 protein, reported with the most common genes and DNA among its rows. The V and J calls reflect TCRdb's pipeline rather than the authors' work. This sample gives hundreds of thousands of distinct CDR3 sequences in total; around 38% of them show up just once. 7.5% to 9.5% of the sample is in the top ten clones.

Regarding this clonotype: The target of this receptor is not known. Base qualities are not at hand, and no much larger clone is one base apart.

What was sequenced was blood. The source is a man aged 18 to 29 with Graves' hyperthyroidism. The V and J segments used are TRBV7-8 and TRBJ2-2, and possibly TRBD1, on 5 matching bases. The CDR3 is CASSQARVDTGELFF. The nucleotides read TGTGCCAGCAGCCAAGCCAGGGTTGACACCGGGGAGCTGTTTTTT.